This T cell receptor (beta chain) was profiled in a study of breast tumors, draining lymph nodes, adjacent tissues. Study-level findings and limits: Findings are consistent with lymph node origin and intratumoral expansion of most tumor T cells. Compared with lymph nodes, tumors were less diverse; compared with nontumor tissue, more. Data only fit, rather than demonstrated, lymph node origin of most tumor T cells. Luminal-like breast cancer showed significantly greater tumor-nontumor repertoire similarity than basal-like breast cancer did.

Germline V CDR1 and CDR2: MDHEN, SYDVKM. The germline V and J ends were trimmed by 4 bases and 2 bases, with 14 bases remaining between them. This CDR3 contains 15 residues. Axillary draining lymph nodes of breast cancer patients supplied the node samples. Via MiXCR, TCRdb re-called the multiplex PCR reads, giving one row per CDR3 protein. This sample carries some 150,000 distinct CDR3 sequences, 30% to 35% of them seen once, and the ten largest clones take over 3.5%. This clonotype was seen at least ten times. The target antigen is unknown. The sequence came from a female donor with breast cancer. Some clones in this sample may be carry-over from other donors' samples. The chain carries TRBV28 and TRBJ2-5; D possibly corresponds to TRBD1 (6 bases). The sample taken for sequencing was axillary lymph node tissue. CDR3 loop: CASSSWDTRQETQYF. CDR3 bases: TGTGCCAGCAGTTCCTGGGACACGCGTCAAGAGACCCAGTACTTC.